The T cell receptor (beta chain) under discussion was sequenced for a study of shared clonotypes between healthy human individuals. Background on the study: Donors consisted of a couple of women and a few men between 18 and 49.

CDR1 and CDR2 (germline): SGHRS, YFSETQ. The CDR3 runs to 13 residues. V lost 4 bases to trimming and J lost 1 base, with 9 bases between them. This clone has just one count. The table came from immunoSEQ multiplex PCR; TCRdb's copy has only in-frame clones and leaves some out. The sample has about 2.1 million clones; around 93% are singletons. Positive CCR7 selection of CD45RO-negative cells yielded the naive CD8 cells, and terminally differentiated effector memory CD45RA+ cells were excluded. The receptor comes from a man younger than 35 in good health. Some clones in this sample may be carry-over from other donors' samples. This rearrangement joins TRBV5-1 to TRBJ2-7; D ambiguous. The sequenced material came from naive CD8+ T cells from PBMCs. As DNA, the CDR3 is TGCGCCAGCAGCCCTTCTCCGTCCTACGAGCAGTACTTC. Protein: CASSPSPSYEQYF.